This T cell receptor beta chain was identified during a study of blood T cell repertoires in COVID-19. Across the study: The origin of the acute and convalescent COVID-19 samples was the United States, Italy and Spain. T cells, B-cell-depleted T cells, or PBMCs supplied cDNA or gDNA.

Study processing details: It was from reference gene primer amplification that nucleated cell counts were estimated. TCRdb's table, derived via immunoSEQ multiplex PCR, lists solely in-frame clones and lacks some. V, J and clone size reflect that table, while D and trimming were determined from the DNA. Found here are approximately 120,000 clones, around 85% of them singletons; the top ten hold 4.3%. The V gene's germline CDR1 is SGDLS and CDR2 YYNGEE. CDR3 length: 15 residues. The junction had 5 bases not matched to a gene; V was cut back by 5 bases and J by 1 base. The receptor was derived from a human donor in a cohort sampled during active COVID-19. Material for sequencing was peripheral blood. The genes are TRBV9 and TRBJ2-1, with 8 bases matching TRBD2. CDR3 nucleotides: TGTGCCAGCAGTCCCCCGGGGGGGTCCTACAATGAGCAGTTCTTC. It encodes CASSPPGGSYNEQFF.